This TCR beta chain was profiled in a study of graft-versus-host responses after intestinal transplantation. Data came from immunoSEQ multiplex PCR; TCRdb stores just in-frame clones and leaves some out. This sample has fewer than 45,000 clones, with roughly 90% found just once. The clonotype was recovered from a human patient who received an intestinal transplant, so some T cells may come from the graft donor. The starting material was PBMCs, obtained 524 days after transplant.

Here the CDR3 DNA reads TGTGCCAGCTCAGCGGCAGGGGATTCGAACACTGAAGCTTTCTTT. This sequence encodes CASSAAGDSNTEAFF. The V gene is TRBV18, the J gene TRBJ1-1, with D maybe TRBD1 (6 bases). Trimming stripped 5 bases from V and 1 base from J, with 14 bases between. CDR3 size: 15 residues. The germline V gene has CDR1 KGHSH and CDR2 LQKENI.